These T cell receptor beta chains were read from a single sample in a study of T cells after yellow fever vaccination. TCRdb redid the calling of the 5' RACE reads with MiXCR, one entry per CDR3 protein. The sample comprises 500,000 to 650,000 distinct CDR3 sequences, about a sixth of which are singletons, and 15% to 20% rests with the top ten. This specimen consisted of PBMCs, obtained 5 to 6 days after the first yellow fever vaccination. The receptor set was obtained from a man aged 18 to 30 who received the YFV17D yellow fever vaccine. Each CDR3 is given with its conserved first and last residue. Each record gives: J gene, V gene, clone size, D gene, CDR3 protein, CDR3 DNA. A D gene is named only where the DNA matches it firmly. Where a row states a size, it is once, few, many or the class of an expanded clone; other rows omit it.

J gene: TRBJ1-1; V gene: TRBV12-3/TRBV12-4; clone size: few; D gene: TRBD1; CDR3 protein: CASISGTGNTEAFF; CDR3 DNA: TGTGCCAGCATTTCCGGGACAGGGAACACTGAAGCTTTCTTT
J gene: TRBJ2-2; V gene: TRBV4-3; clone size: few; D gene: -; CDR3 protein: CASSQEGKGNTGELFF; CDR3 DNA: TGCGCCAGCAGCCAAGAGGGAAAGGGAAACACCGGGGAGCTGTTTTTT
J gene: TRBJ2-1; V gene: TRBV28; clone size: few; D gene: -; CDR3 protein: CASSLALRDVGNEQFF; CDR3 DNA: TGTGCCAGCAGTTTAGCCTTGAGGGACGTTGGAAATGAGCAGTTCTTC
J gene: TRBJ2-1; V gene: TRBV5-1; clone size: -; D gene: -; CDR3 protein: CASSFPNSAGQYYSYNEQFF; CDR3 DNA: TGCGCCAGCAGCTTCCCAAACTCGGCGGGACAGTACTATTCCTACAATGAGCAGTTCTTC
J gene: TRBJ1-2; V gene: TRBV7-2; clone size: -; D gene: -; CDR3 protein: CASSLATAFGYTF; CDR3 DNA: TGTGCCAGCAGCTTAGCCACAGCATTCGGCTACACCTTC
J gene: TRBJ2-7; V gene: TRBV7-9; clone size: -; D gene: -; CDR3 protein: CASSPAGGGEQYF; CDR3 DNA: TGTGCCAGCAGCCCAGCGGGCGGCGGGGAGCAGTACTTC
J gene: TRBJ2-2; V gene: TRBV6-5; clone size: -; D gene: -; CDR3 protein: CASSYSRMSGELFF; CDR3 DNA: TGTGCCAGCAGTTACTCCCGGATGTCCGGGGAGCTGTTTTTT
J gene: TRBJ1-2; V gene: TRBV2; clone size: -; D gene: -; CDR3 protein: CASIFGREVSHYTF; CDR3 DNA: TGTGCCAGCATATTTGGCAGGGAGGTTTCCCACTACACCTTC
J gene: TRBJ2-3; V gene: TRBV20-1; clone size: few; D gene: -; CDR3 protein: CSAIHPTGTDTQYF; CDR3 DNA: TGCAGTGCTATTCACCCGACGGGGACAGATACGCAGTATTTT
J gene: TRBJ1-1; V gene: TRBV5-4; clone size: -; D gene: -; CDR3 protein: CASRFSGGQAFF; CDR3 DNA: TGTGCCAGCAGGTTTTCGGGGGGACAAGCTTTCTTT
J gene: TRBJ2-1; V gene: TRBV11-1; clone size: -; D gene: TRBD2; CDR3 protein: CASSGISGTSGVLGSYNEQFF; CDR3 DNA: TGTGCCAGCAGCGGGATTTCCGGGACTAGCGGGGTGCTAGGCTCCTACAATGAGCAGTTCTTC
J gene: TRBJ1-1; V gene: TRBV27; clone size: -; D gene: -; CDR3 protein: CASSSTGQPAEAFF; CDR3 DNA: TGTGCCAGCAGTTCCACCGGACAGCCAGCAGAAGCTTTCTTT
J gene: TRBJ1-2; V gene: TRBV18; clone size: -; D gene: -; CDR3 protein: CASSPAGAQGGYTF; CDR3 DNA: TGTGCCAGCTCACCTGCGGGGGCCCAGGGTGGCTACACCTTC
J gene: TRBJ1-2; V gene: TRBV5-5; clone size: -; D gene: TRBD1; CDR3 protein: CASSGQGGINYGYTF; CDR3 DNA: TGTGCCAGCAGCGGGCAGGGGGGGATTAACTATGGCTACACCTTC
J gene: TRBJ2-7; V gene: TRBV5-8; clone size: few; D gene: -; CDR3 protein: CASSITPGPHEQYF; CDR3 DNA: TGTGCCAGCAGCATCACTCCAGGGCCCCACGAGCAGTACTTC
J gene: TRBJ2-1; V gene: TRBV5-1; clone size: many; D gene: TRBD1; CDR3 protein: CASSSRGTGSEQFF; CDR3 DNA: TGCGCCAGCAGCTCCAGGGGGACGGGTAGTGAGCAGTTCTTC
J gene: TRBJ2-3; V gene: TRBV29-1; clone size: few; D gene: -; CDR3 protein: CSVEVNRGLTDTQYF; CDR3 DNA: TGCAGCGTTGAAGTTAACAGGGGACTCACAGATACGCAGTATTTT
J gene: TRBJ2-3; V gene: TRBV5-5; clone size: few; D gene: -; CDR3 protein: CASSLVGGMDTQYF; CDR3 DNA: TGTGCCAGCAGCTTGGTAGGGGGAATGGATACGCAGTATTTT
J gene: TRBJ2-1; V gene: TRBV16; clone size: -; D gene: -; CDR3 protein: CASSQKLDTRIYNEQFF; CDR3 DNA: TGTGCCAGCAGCCAAAAACTCGACACCCGAATCTACAATGAGCAGTTCTTC
J gene: TRBJ1-6; V gene: TRBV29-1; clone size: few; D gene: -; CDR3 protein: CSVDRAGYRNSPLHF; CDR3 DNA: TGCAGCGTTGATCGCGCGGGGTATCGGAATTCACCCCTCCACTTT
J gene: TRBJ2-1; V gene: TRBV23-1; clone size: few; D gene: TRBD2; CDR3 protein: CASSSGVKYNEQFF; CDR3 DNA: TGCGCCAGCAGTAGCGGGGTTAAGTACAATGAGCAGTTCTTC
J gene: TRBJ1-2; V gene: TRBV20-1; clone size: many; D gene: -; CDR3 protein: CSASPGRTNYGYTF; CDR3 DNA: TGCAGTGCTAGCCCGGGACGAACTAACTATGGCTACACCTTC
J gene: TRBJ2-3; V gene: TRBV12-3/TRBV12-4; clone size: -; D gene: TRBD2; CDR3 protein: CASSRRLADTDTQYF; CDR3 DNA: TGTGCCAGCAGTCGTCGACTAGCGGACACAGATACGCAGTATTTT
J gene: TRBJ1-1; V gene: TRBV20-1; clone size: -; D gene: -; CDR3 protein: CSARMPGRMNTEAFF; CDR3 DNA: TGCAGTGCTAGAATGCCGGGACGTATGAACACTGAAGCTTTCTTT
J gene: TRBJ1-4; V gene: TRBV18; clone size: -; D gene: TRBD1; CDR3 protein: CASSPSIQGFGTNEKLFF; CDR3 DNA: TGTGCCAGCTCACCATCAATACAGGGGTTTGGCACTAATGAAAAACTGTTTTTT
J gene: TRBJ1-1; V gene: TRBV29-1; clone size: -; D gene: -; CDR3 protein: CSVILVGEAFF; CDR3 DNA: TGCAGCGTTATACTGGTGGGGGAAGCTTTCTTT
J gene: TRBJ1-5; V gene: TRBV7-2; clone size: few; D gene: -; CDR3 protein: CASSLDGAGGGRAQHF; CDR3 DNA: TGTGCCAGCAGCTTAGATGGCGCCGGAGGGGGTCGGGCCCAGCATTTT
J gene: TRBJ2-3; V gene: TRBV6-1; clone size: -; D gene: -; CDR3 protein: CASLIRDPSTDTQYF; CDR3 DNA: TGTGCCAGCTTAATCCGGGACCCCAGCACAGATACGCAGTATTTT
J gene: TRBJ2-1; V gene: TRBV20-1; clone size: -; D gene: -; CDR3 protein: CSASRGIGYNEQFF; CDR3 DNA: TGCAGTGCTAGTCGGGGTATCGGCTACAATGAGCAGTTCTTC
J gene: TRBJ2-3; V gene: TRBV5-1; clone size: -; D gene: TRBD1; CDR3 protein: CASSARTGEDTQYF; CDR3 DNA: TGCGCCAGCAGCGCCAGGACAGGGGAAGATACGCAGTATTTT
J gene: TRBJ2-3; V gene: TRBV10-3; clone size: many; D gene: -; CDR3 protein: CAISELGGSTDTQYF; CDR3 DNA: TGTGCCATCAGTGAGCTGGGGGGCAGTACAGATACGCAGTATTTT
J gene: TRBJ1-2; V gene: TRBV3-1; clone size: -; D gene: -; CDR3 protein: CASSQGTHDYGYTF; CDR3 DNA: TGTGCCAGCAGCCAAGGGACGCACGACTATGGCTACACCTTC
J gene: TRBJ1-3; V gene: TRBV9; clone size: -; D gene: -; CDR3 protein: CASSVDQTSGSTIYF; CDR3 DNA: TGTGCCAGCAGCGTAGATCAGACCTCGGGAAGCACCATATATTTT
J gene: TRBJ2-5; V gene: TRBV7-2; clone size: few; D gene: -; CDR3 protein: CASSLGTAPQETQYF; CDR3 DNA: TGTGCCAGCAGCTTGGGGACCGCACCCCAAGAGACCCAGTACTTC
J gene: TRBJ2-1; V gene: TRBV7-3; clone size: few; D gene: TRBD1; CDR3 protein: CASSRDQGQGAYNEQFF; CDR3 DNA: TGTGCCAGCAGCCGAGACCAAGGACAGGGGGCTTACAATGAGCAGTTCTTC